These T cell receptor beta chains were read from a single sample in a study of cytomegalovirus exposure and HLA in healthy donors. Sequencing used immunoSEQ multiplex PCR; TCRdb keeps in-frame clones, though not all of them. This sample carries 90,000 to 150,000 clones, about nine tenths of them seen once, and the ten largest clones take about 1.8%. The sequencing sample was made of PBMCs. Receptor source: a man between 18 and 35 years old in good health and CMV-seronegative. Each CDR3 is given with its conserved first and last residue. D genes are given only for firm matches. Rows give clone size only sometimes, using once, few, many, or a class for an expanded clone.

V gene	J gene	D gene	clone size	CDR3 DNA	CDR3 protein
TRBV14	TRBJ2-7	.	.	TGTGCCAGCAGCCCAGGAGGGGGGGAGAACTACGAGCAGTACTTC	CASSPGGGENYEQYF
TRBV18	TRBJ2-7	TRBD2	.	TGTGCCAGCTCACCACGCGGACTAGCGGGGGGAGGATACGAGCAGTACTTC	CASSPRGLAGGGYEQYF
TRBV5-1	TRBJ2-1	TRBD2	.	TGCGCCAGCAGCTTGGTGGGGGGGAGCTCCTACAATGAGCAGTTCTTC	CASSLVGGSSYNEQFF
TRBV6-1	TRBJ2-7	.	.	TGTGCCAGCAGTAGTCAGTTCTCCTACGAGCAGTACTTC	CASSSQFSYEQYF
TRBV25-1	TRBJ2-4	TRBD1	.	TGTGCCAGCAGGGGGGACAGACAGAACATTCAGTACTTC	CASRGDRQNIQYF
TRBV5-1	TRBJ1-4	.	.	TGCGCCAGCAGCTTGACAGCTAATGAAAAACTGTTTTTT	CASSLTANEKLFF
TRBV5-1	TRBJ2-4	TRBD2	.	TGCGCCAGCAGCAGCGGGACTAGCGGGAATCTAGCCAAAAACATTCAGTACTTC	CASSSGTSGNLAKNIQYF
TRBV7-2	TRBJ1-2	TRBD1	.	TGTGCCAGCAGCGTCGAGGGACAGGCGCGGGGACAGGTGGACACCTTC	CASSVEGQARGQVDTF
TRBV19	TRBJ1-5	.	.	TGTGCCAGTAGTATCTCCGGGGGTCATGGTCAGCCCCAGCATTTT	CASSISGGHGQPQHF
TRBV21-1	TRBJ2-1	.	few	.	CASSKVASGSSYEQFF
TRBV7-2	TRBJ2-7	TRBD2	few	TGTGCCAGCAGCTTTAGTAGCGGGGGGGCCTACGAGCAGTACTTC	CASSFSSGGAYEQYF
TRBV5-6	TRBJ2-7	TRBD1	.	TGTGCCAGCAGTCGGGACAGGGCCTACGAGCAGTACTTC	CASSRDRAYEQYF
TRBV7-6	TRBJ1-4	TRBD1	.	TGTGCCACCGGAACCAACAGGGGGACGGAAAAACTGTTTTTT	CATGTNRGTEKLFF
TRBV7-9	TRBJ1-1	TRBD1	.	TGTGCCAGCAGTTCAGGGGGGAAGAACACTGAAGCTTTCTTT	CASSSGGKNTEAFF
TRBV6-1	TRBJ2-7	TRBD2	.	TGTGCCAGCAGTGAAAGTGAGGTAGCGGGGACTCAGTACTTC	CASSESEVAGTQYF
TRBV2	TRBJ2-1	.	.	TGTGCCAGCATAGGGGGACGGGATAGCTCCTACAATGAGCAGTTCTTC	CASIGGRDSSYNEQFF
TRBV6-5	TRBJ1-2	.	.	TGTGCCAGCAGTCGTAGACAGGAGAATTTCTATGGCTACACCTTC	CASSRRQENFYGYTF
TRBV2	TRBJ2-3	TRBD2	.	TGTGCCAGTGGGACTAGCGGGAGGAATACGCAGTATTTT	CASGTSGRNTQYF
TRBV7-2	TRBJ2-1	.	.	TGTGCCAGCAGCTTAGCGGTACCCGGCCAGCGGAGGAACAATGAGCAGTTCTTC	CASSLAVPGQRRNNEQFF
TRBV4-2	TRBJ1-3	.	.	TGTGCCAGCAGCCAATTCTCAGGGGCGAGCTCTGGAAACACCATATATTTT	CASSQFSGASSGNTIYF
TRBV7-2	TRBJ2-4	TRBD1	.	TGTGCCAGCAGCCAGAGCAGGGGGGCCAAAAACATTCAGTACTTC	CASSQSRGAKNIQYF
TRBV9	TRBJ1-1	.	few	TGTGCCAGCAGCGTGGGAGACGGACTCGAAGCTTTCTTT	CASSVGDGLEAFF
TRBV5-1	TRBJ1-1	.	once	TGCGCCAGCAGCCACGACAGACAGGATATAACTGAAGCTTTCTTT	CASSHDRQDITEAFF
TRBV19	TRBJ1-1	.	.	TGTGCCAGTAGACCTGGGCCAAACACTGAAGCTTTCTTT	CASRPGPNTEAFF
TRBV27	TRBJ2-3	.	.	TGTGCCAGCAGTGAGGGACTGAACACAGATACGCAGTATTTT	CASSEGLNTDTQYF
TRBV4-1	TRBJ2-7	.	.	TGCGCCAGCAGCCAAGTCTCGTCTCGCGGCTCCTACGAGCAGTACTTC	CASSQVSSRGSYEQYF
TRBV28	TRBJ1-2	TRBD1	.	TGTGCCAGCAGTCCCCGACAGGGTCGTGGCTACACCTTC	CASSPRQGRGYTF
TRBV28	TRBJ1-1	.	.	TGTGCCAGCAGAAACAGGGTCACTGAAGCTTTCTTT	CASRNRVTEAFF
TRBV19	TRBJ2-1	.	.	TGTGCCAGTAGTTTCCAGGGCTCCTACAATGAGCAGTTCTTC	CASSFQGSYNEQFF
TRBV28	TRBJ2-5	.	.	TGTGCCAGCAGTTTCAGAGGGCAGGGGAATTTCCAAGAGACCCAGTACTTC	CASSFRGQGNFQETQYF
TRBV11-1	TRBJ2-7	.	.	TGTGCCAGCAGCCGTGTTCGCGACTACGAGCAGTACTTC	CASSRVRDYEQYF